This entry lists 23 T cell receptor beta chains sequenced from one sample in a study of control samples from healthy donors and cancer patients. The method was immunoSEQ multiplex PCR; TCRdb's version includes in-frame clones alone and lacks a portion of them. The sample records roughly 170,000 clones, around 94% being singletons. The sample was blood. The source of these receptors is a woman under 30 in good health.

This chain links TRBV6-2 or TRBV6-3 with TRBJ2-7; a weak D match, TRBD2 (5 bases). This CDR3 is 11 amino acids long. Trimming stripped 5 bases from V and 7 bases from J, with 9 bases between. Germline CDR1 reads MNHEY; CDR2 reads SVGEGT. For the CDR3, the DNA is TGTGCCAGCAGTAGAACGGGGGAGCAGTACTTC. Amino acids: CASSRTGEQYF.

The chain's CDR3 is CASRRDRVNTGELFF. DNA for the CDR3: TGTGCCAGCAGAAGGGACAGGGTGAACACCGGGGAGCTGTTTTTT. J is TRBJ2-2 and V is TRBV28; 9 nucleotides align to TRBD1. V was clipped by 6 bases and J by 1 base; unmatched bases: 3. CDR3 size: 15 residues. Germline values: CDR1 MDHEN, CDR2 SYDVKM.

CDR3 in amino acids: CASSEGLYGYTF. The CDR3 DNA sequence: TGTGCCAGCAGTGAGGGCCTCTATGGCTACACCTTC. The V gene is TRBV28, the J gene TRBJ1-2; the D is unclear. The CDR3 has 12 amino acids. CDR1 and CDR2 (germline): MDHEN, SYDVKM. Trimming left V 5 bases short and J 4 bases short, with 8 bases between.

The chain employs TRBV9 and TRBJ1-5; tentatively, D is TRBD1 (5 bases). Germline V CDR1 and CDR2: SGDLS, YYNGEE. This CDR3 is 13 amino acids long. V was cut by 3 bases and J by 3 bases, with 7 bases left in between. CDR3 sequence reads: CASSAGNNQPQHF. Written as DNA, the CDR3 is TGTGCCAGCAGCGCAGGGAACAATCAGCCCCAGCATTTT.

This rearrangement joins TRBV9 to TRBJ1-1; D unresolved. Germline assignment: CDR1 SGDLS and CDR2 YYNGEE. V gave up 0 bases and J gave up 4 bases, with 7 bases separating them. This CDR3 has 13 amino acids. CDR3 nucleotide sequence: TGTGCCAGCAGCGTAGCATGGACCACTGAAGCTTTCTTT. Encoded protein: CASSVAWTTEAFF.

This clone occurred once. The chain carries TRBV7-2 and TRBJ1-1, with no clear D. Germline values: CDR1 SGHTA, CDR2 FQGNSA. Trimming took off 7 bases at V and 8 bases at J, with 17 bases between the two ends. The CDR3 spans 13 residues. The CDR3 nucleotides read TGTGCCAGCAAAAAACGGACCGAATTCGAAGCTTTCTTT. Its translation is CASKKRTEFEAFF.

The chain uses TRBV19 and TRBJ2-2; possibly TRBD1 or TRBD2 for D (5 bases each). The CDR3 runs 15 residues. The germline CDR1 and CDR2 sequences are LNHDA and SQIVND (reference sequence). The ends were cut back, 5 bases at V and 6 bases at J, with 16 bases in the middle. CDR3 DNA: TGTGCCAGTAGTCCCCGGGGCCCCGTCTCCGGGGAGCTGTTTTTT. Its protein product is CASSPRGPVSGELFF.

The chain couples TRBV2 to TRBJ1-3, with 7 positions matching TRBD1. The junction had 7 bases not matched to a gene; V was cut back by 6 bases and J by 2 bases. CDR3 length: 15 amino acids. Germline values: CDR1 SNHLY, CDR2 FYNNEI. This CDR3 reads CASRGVTGAGNTIYF. The CDR3 DNA follows: TGTGCCAGCAGGGGGGTTACAGGGGCTGGAAACACCATATATTTT.

Remarks on this clone: The junction departs from the called germline gene at one end, perhaps through a read error. Other DNA sequences in this sample translate to the same CDR3. The chain has TRBV28 and TRBJ2-5, with 7 positions matching TRBD2. The CDR3 consists of 17 residues. The germline gives CDR1 MDHEN, CDR2 SYDVKM. The CDR3 DNA follows: TGTGCCAGCAGTGCAATTTGGAATCGAGCGGGAAGGGAGACTCAGTACTTC. Translated: CASSAIWNRAGRETQYF.

This chain links TRBV7-2 with TRBJ2-1; TRBD2 aligns across 7 bases. The CDR3 sequence is 15 residues long. The junction had 9 bases not matched to a gene; V was cut back by 3 bases and J by 7 bases. CDR1 is SGHTA, CDR2 FQGNSA, per germline. DNA for the CDR3: TGTGCCAGCAGCTTCCCGGGTTCGGGGGGTAATGAGCAGTTCTTC. Translation gives CASSFPGSGGNEQFF.

The CDR3 sequence: CASSPPITSNYGYTF. The CDR3 DNA reads as TGTGCCAGCTCACCACCGATCACGTCTAACTATGGCTACACCTTC. The chain couples TRBV18 to TRBJ1-2, with D unclear. The CDR3 contains 15 residues. Germline lookup yields CDR1 KGHSH and CDR2 LQKENI. V was cut by 0 bases and J by 0 bases, with 8 bases left in between.

This clone has just one count. The CDR3 is CASSTGLKAFKDTEAFF. The CDR3 region has the DNA TGTGCCAGCAGTACAGGGTTGAAAGCCTTTAAGGACACTGAAGCTTTCTTT. The chain has TRBV28 and TRBJ1-1; D might be TRBD1 (6 bases). CDR1 is MDHEN, CDR2 SYDVKM, per germline. The CDR3 has 17 amino acids. Trimming removed 5 bases at V and 3 bases at J, with 22 bases between. The full variable domain, rest sourced from reference TRBV28 and TRBJ1-1, is DVKVTQSSRYLVKRTGEKVFLECVQDMDHENMFWYRQDPGLGLRLIYFSYDVKMKEKGDIPEGYSVSREKKERFSLILESASTNQTSMYLCASSTGLKAFKDTEAFFGQGTRLTVV.

CDR3 bases: TGTGCCAGCAGTCAACAGGGCGACTATGGCTACACCTTC. Protein: CASSQQGDYGYTF. The rearrangement uses TRBV6-6 and TRBJ1-2; the D gene is possibly TRBD1 (6 bases). The CDR3 is 13 residues long. Germline assignment: CDR1 MNHNY and CDR2 SVGAGI (reference sequence). V was trimmed by 5 bases and J by 3 bases, leaving 10 bases between them.

This chain connects TRBV18 to TRBJ1-2; D might be TRBD1 (6 bases). The CDR3 contains 13 residues. V was clipped by 7 bases and J by 3 bases, with 12 bases between them. From germline, CDR1 is KGHSH and CDR2 LQKENI. This CDR3 reads CASFEGEDYGYTF. The DNA for the CDR3 is TGTGCCAGCTTTGAGGGGGAAGACTATGGCTACACCTTC.

The chain employs TRBV19 and TRBJ1-4, with D tentatively TRBD1 (5 bases). Trimming cost V 3 bases and J 0 bases, with 8 bases left between them. The CDR3 contains 15 residues. Germline V CDR1 and CDR2: LNHDA, SQIVND (reference sequence). The CDR3: CASSMEGSTNEKLFF. In nucleotides, the CDR3 is TGTGCCAGTAGTATGGAGGGGTCAACTAATGAAAAACTGTTTTTT.

CDR3 residues: CASSLVSARYGYTF. CDR3 sequence (DNA): TGTGCCAGCAGCTTAGTTTCGGCCCGATACGGCTACACCTTC. The chain recombines TRBV11-2 with TRBJ1-2; D remains ambiguous. With 1 base removed from V and 8 bases from J, the gap between germline ends came to 14 bases. The CDR3 runs 14 residues. Germline assignment: CDR1 SGHAT and CDR2 FQNNGV.

The V call is TRBV7-2, the J call TRBJ2-7; 7 bases agree with TRBD2. Looked up from germline, CDR1 is SGHTA and CDR2 is FQGNSA. CDR3 length: 16 residues. After removal of 3 bases from V and 0 bases from J, the junction contained 8 bases not matched to a gene. CDR3: CASSLGLAEFSYEQYF. The CDR3 DNA follows: TGTGCCAGCAGCTTGGGTCTAGCGGAGTTCTCCTACGAGCAGTACTTC.

The rearrangement uses TRBV24-1 and TRBJ1-5; TRBD1 is a possible D gene (5 bases). The germline gives CDR1 KGHDR, CDR2 SFDVKD. Trimming took 4 bases from V and 0 from J, leaving 15 bases between them. The CDR3 loop spans 17 amino acids. Here the CDR3 reads CATSDSDSSYSNQPQHF. CDR3 bases: TGTGCCACCAGTGACTCCGACAGCTCCTATAGCAATCAGCCCCAGCATTTT.

This chain joins TRBV7-9 and TRBJ2-2; TRBD1 matches 8 bases. The V and J ends lost 6 bases and 0 bases, in that order; junction bases with no gene match: 6. This CDR3 region has 16 residues. In germline, CDR1 is SEHNR, CDR2 FQNEAQ (reference sequence). The CDR3 nucleotides read TGTGCCAGCAGTCAAGGACAGGGACCGAACACCGGGGAGCTGTTTTTT. Its translation: CASSQGQGPNTGELFF.

The chain recombines TRBV5-5 with TRBJ1-5; tentatively, D is TRBD1 (5 bases). The CDR3 runs to 13 residues. Trimming shortened V by 0 bases and J by 7 bases, and 8 bases separated the two germline ends. Germline lookup yields CDR1 SGHKS and CDR2 YYEKEE (reference sequence). The CDR3 DNA follows: TGTGCCAGCAGCTTGGAAAGGGGACAGCCCCAGCATTTT. Translated, it gives CASSLERGQPQHF. The full variable domain, rest sourced from reference TRBV5-5 and TRBJ1-5, is DAGVTQSPTHLIKTRGQQVTLRCSPISGHKSVSWYQQVLGQGPQFIFQYYEKEERGRGNFPDRFSARQFPNYSSELNVNALLLGDSALYLCASSLERGQPQHFGDGTRLSIL.

As regards this clone: The limits of the CDR3 on the DNA are not certain, so only TCRdb's listed CDR3 is given. V is TRBV3-1 (or the pseudogene TRBV3-2) and J is TRBJ2-1; the table gives TRBD2 as D, unverified against the DNA. The germline V gene has CDR1 LGHDT and CDR2 YNNKEL (reference sequence). The CDR3 numbers 13 amino acids, ends counted. This CDR3 is CASSQVGSGSPLF.

The gene calls are TRBV18 and TRBJ1-2; 10 bases are a match to TRBD1. After removal of 0 bases from V and 0 bases from J, the junction contained 4 bases not matched to a gene. This CDR3 is 17 amino acids long. From germline, CDR1 is KGHSH and CDR2 LQKENI. The CDR3 sequence: CASSPPTGGNSNYGYTF. CDR3 nucleotide sequence: TGTGCCAGCTCACCACCGACAGGGGGCAACTCTAACTATGGCTACACCTTC.

The chain has TRBV12-5 and TRBJ2-7; no firm D call. V was cut by 1 base and J by 6 bases, with 10 bases left in between. The CDR3 length is 13 residues. Germline V gene lookup returns CDR1 LGHNT and CDR2 FRNRAP. CDR3: CASGLGRMFEQYF. The CDR3 nucleotides read TGTGCTAGTGGTTTGGGACGGATGTTCGAGCAGTACTTC.